This T cell receptor beta chain was sequenced during a study of OX40 agonist ivuxolimab in advanced cancers. Profiled with immunoSEQ multiplex PCR; TCRdb holds only in-frame clones, not every one. The sample includes around 80,000 clones, approximately 89% of them seen just once. The length of the CDR3 is 14 residues. The germline V gene has CDR1 SGHNT and CDR2 YENEEA. Unmatched junction bases numbered 7, after V lost 5 bases and J lost 6 bases. This TCR was recovered from an adult with an advanced solid tumor such as melanoma, head and neck, liver or kidney cancer. Sample: CD4+ or CD8+ T cells sorted from blood, taken in a trial of the OX40 agonist ivuxolimab. This chain links TRBV11-3 with TRBJ2-1, with TRBD2 identical over 7 bases. The CDR3 protein is CASSDPPGGNEQFF. As DNA, the CDR3 is TGTGCCAGCAGCGACCCACCGGGGGGCAATGAGCAGTTCTTC.